This T cell receptor beta chain was sequenced in a study of cytomegalovirus exposure and HLA in healthy donors. Study details: Early on, a data release was issued that held approximately 92 million unique TCRs from HLA-typed donors. Study conclusions and caveats: The listing of 150 to 200 TCR beta chains classed them as cytomegalovirus-associated.

As regards this clone: Its target is unknown.

Primers: 60 Vbeta forward and 13 Jbeta reverse. Sequencing used immunoSEQ multiplex PCR; TCRdb keeps in-frame clones, though not all of them. The data hold 130,000 or so clones, with more than 75% observed a single time. CDR3 length: 16 residues. The V and J ends lost 3 bases and 2 bases respectively, with 15 bases between them. The germline V gene encodes CDR1 KGHSH and CDR2 LQKENI. V usage is TRBV18 and J usage is TRBJ2-3; D unclear. This clonotype originated in a male donor in good health and CMV-seronegative. The sequenced sample was PBMCs. CDR3 sequence: CASSPTAARTTDTQYF. For the CDR3, the DNA is TGTGCCAGCTCACCGACCGCGGCTAGAACCACAGATACGCAGTATTTT.